The clone carrying this TCR beta chain turned up a few times. The antigen is undetermined. A J-beta primer mix and a sample-barcoded 5' primer were used in a second PCR of about 6 to 12 cycles. Unique molecular identifiers of 12 random nucleotides labeled each cDNA. TCRdb reanalysed the 5' RACE reads using MiXCR and keeps one entry per CDR3 protein. The table records around 900,000 distinct CDR3 sequences, roughly 51% of them present only once. The data were taken from a study of blood T cells in healthy people across ages. Broader study findings: From one million sequenced T cells, diversity estimates were lower bounds.

The sequenced material came from blood. The sequence was collected from a woman aged 55 to 70 in good health.

In DNA form, the CDR3 reads TGCAGCGCTAAAAGGGCGCTGGGAGGCGAGCAGTACTTC. Its protein is CSAKRALGGEQYF. J is TRBJ2-5 and V is TRBV29-1, with D maybe TRBD2 (6 bases). The J call is doubtful: the DNA matches TRBJ2-7 better. The germline CDR1 and CDR2 sequences are SQVTM and ANQGSEA. The CDR3 runs 13 residues.